This T cell receptor (beta chain) was captured by sequencing in a study of CD8 T cells in Susac syndrome. From blood CD8+ and CD4+ T cells, TCR beta sequences were generated. RNA amounts of about 0.45 to 1 ug underwent reverse transcription with random hexamers. The immunoSEQ assay covered 54 Vbeta and 13 Jbeta segments for CDR3. TCRdb reprocessed the immunoSEQ multiplex PCR reads with MiXCR, giving one entry per CDR3 protein. The sample gives 150,000 to 200,000 distinct CDR3 sequences, about 94% of which show up once; more than 0.12% is in the top ten. Sequenced sample: CD4+ T cells from PBMCs. This TCR derives from a human donor in good health.

CDR3 DNA sequence: TGTGCCAGCAGCCAAGCCCAGTCTGGCGGAGGGGTGGCATATGGCTACACCTTC. It encodes CASSQAQSGGGVAYGYTF. This chain connects TRBV4-2 to TRBJ1-2; a weak D match, TRBD1 (5 bases). CDR1 is LGHNA, CDR2 YNFKEQ, per germline. V dropped 1 base and J dropped 5 bases, with 23 bases sitting between them. The CDR3 covers 18 residues.